This T cell receptor beta chain was retrieved from a study of CD8 T cells in Susac syndrome. A quantity of about 0.5 to 1 ug RNA underwent reverse transcription using random hexamers. TCRdb called the immunoSEQ multiplex PCR reads again in MiXCR, with one record for every CDR3 protein. The sample carries more than 200,000 distinct CDR3 sequences, over 85% recorded once. Germline lookup yields CDR1 SQVTM and CDR2 ANQGSEA. J was trimmed by 4 bases and V by 4 bases; bases with no gene match: 3. The CDR3 loop spans 13 amino acids. Sequencing was done on a sample of CD4+ T cells from PBMCs. The chain joins TRBV29-1 to TRBJ2-3, with 9 bases identical to TRBD1. The TCR was taken from a human donor with multiple sclerosis. CDR3 bases: TGCAGCGTTGTTACAGGGGGCGCAGATACGCAGTATTTT. This codes for CSVVTGGADTQYF.